This T cell receptor beta chain was captured in a study of cytomegalovirus exposure and HLA in healthy donors. Background on the study: A data release that came early held tens of millions of unique TCRs from HLA-typed donors. Broader study findings: In a later analysis, several top co-occurrence clusters appeared linked to parvovirus B19, influenza, CMV and Epstein-Barr virus. Researchers reported from a later analysis that most CMV-associated TCR beta chains appeared HLA-restricted.

Germline V gene data show CDR1 as LNHDA and CDR2 as SQIVND (reference sequence). Trimming cost V 6 bases and J 5 bases, with 17 bases left between them. The CDR3 is 16 residues long. Note on this clone: Its antigen is currently unknown.

PCR employed 60 Vbeta and 13 Jbeta primers. In the original workflow: Unique TCR beta chains numbered about 72 million in a later analysis, with around 10 million shared. Assay used: immunoSEQ multiplex PCR; TCRdb lists only in-frame clones, some missing. V, J and clone size are those of that table, while D and trimming were read from the DNA. This sample carries about 93,000 clones, around 76% of them seen once, and the ten largest clones take 0.57%. V usage is TRBV19 and J usage is TRBJ1-6; a weak D match, TRBD1 (5 bases). The sequencing sample was made of PBMCs. The TCR originated in a man aged 30 to 39 in good health and CMV-seronegative. CDR3 sequence: CASRTTASLDNSPLHF. In DNA, the CDR3 is TGTGCCAGTAGAACGACAGCTTCCTTGGATAATTCACCCCTCCACTTT.